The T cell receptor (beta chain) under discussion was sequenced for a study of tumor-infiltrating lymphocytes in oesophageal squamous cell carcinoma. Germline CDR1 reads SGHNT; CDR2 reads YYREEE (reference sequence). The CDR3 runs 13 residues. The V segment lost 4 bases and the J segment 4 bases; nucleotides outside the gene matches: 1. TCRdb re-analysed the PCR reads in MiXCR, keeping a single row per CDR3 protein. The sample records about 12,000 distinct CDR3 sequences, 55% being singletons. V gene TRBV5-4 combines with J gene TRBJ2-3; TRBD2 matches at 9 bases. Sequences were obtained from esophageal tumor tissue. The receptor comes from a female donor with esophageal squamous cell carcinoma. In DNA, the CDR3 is TGTGCCAGCAGCGGGACTAGCTCAGATACGCAGTATTTT. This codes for CASSGTSSDTQYF.